The entry below gives a single T cell receptor (beta chain) sequence along with its context. The antigen remains undetermined. This CDR3 is also generated by other DNA sequences in the sample. Assay used: immunoSEQ multiplex PCR; TCRdb lists only in-frame clones, some missing. The table includes around 2,100,000 clones, about 95% detected once. Terminally differentiated effector memory CD45RA+ cells were excluded by CCR7 positive selection of CD45RO-negative cells. These data come from a study of shared clonotypes between healthy human individuals. The study's findings and limits: Memory subsets generally showed lower estimated richness than naive subsets.

Per germline, CDR1 MNHEY and CDR2 SMNVEV (reference sequence). Trimming cost V 2 bases and J 2 bases; bases outside gene matches: 0. This CDR3 comprises 13 residues. This rearrangement joins TRBV27 to TRBJ2-7, with 7 positions matching TRBD2. Material for sequencing was naive CD8+ T cells sorted from blood. The sequence derives from a man younger than 35 in good health. CDR3 region: CASSLGLAYEQYF. DNA for the CDR3: TGTGCCAGCAGTTTAGGACTAGCCTACGAGCAGTACTTC.